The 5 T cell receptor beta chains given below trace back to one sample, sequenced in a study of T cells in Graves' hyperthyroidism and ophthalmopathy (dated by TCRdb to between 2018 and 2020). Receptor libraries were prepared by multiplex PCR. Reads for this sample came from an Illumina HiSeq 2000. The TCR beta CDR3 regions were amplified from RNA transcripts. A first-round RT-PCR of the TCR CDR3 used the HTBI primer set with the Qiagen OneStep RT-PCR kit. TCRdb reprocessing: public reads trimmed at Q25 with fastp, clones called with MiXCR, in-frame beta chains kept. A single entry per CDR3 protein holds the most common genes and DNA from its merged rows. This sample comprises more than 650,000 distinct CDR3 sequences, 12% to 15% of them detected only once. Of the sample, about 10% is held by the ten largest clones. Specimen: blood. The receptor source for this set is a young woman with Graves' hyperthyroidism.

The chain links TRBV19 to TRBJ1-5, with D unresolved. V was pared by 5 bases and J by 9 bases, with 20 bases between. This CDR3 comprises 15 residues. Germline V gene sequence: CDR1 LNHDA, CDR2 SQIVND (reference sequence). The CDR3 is CASSYREFAIPPQHF. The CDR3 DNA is TGTGCCAGTAGTTATCGGGAGTTTGCAATACCGCCCCAGCATTTT.

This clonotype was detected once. CDR3: CASCSNPNQPQHF. The DNA for the CDR3 is TGTGCCAGCTGTTCGAACCCCAATCAGCCCCAGCATTTT. The chain has TRBV19 and TRBJ1-5; unclear D gene. The CDR3 runs 13 residues. Germline V gene lookup returns CDR1 LNHDA and CDR2 SQIVND (reference sequence). V was cut by 9 bases and J by 3 bases, with 12 bases left in between. The full variable domain, completed using reference TRBV19 and TRBJ1-5, is DGGITQSPKYLFRKEGQNVTLSCEQNLNHDAMYWYRQDPGQGLRLIYYSQIVNDFQKGDIAEGYSVSREKKESFPLTVTSAQKNPTAFYLCASCSNPNQPQHFGDGTRLSIL.

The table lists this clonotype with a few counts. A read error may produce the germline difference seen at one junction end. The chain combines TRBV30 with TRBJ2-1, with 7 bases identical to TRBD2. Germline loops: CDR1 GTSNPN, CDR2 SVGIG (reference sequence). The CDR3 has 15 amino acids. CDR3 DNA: TGTGCCTGGACACGGGTGCGCGGGAGATACAGTGAGCAGTTCTTC. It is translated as CAWTRVRGRYSEQFF.

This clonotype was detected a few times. The chain's CDR3 is CASSYEGLDEQFF. CDR3 DNA sequence: TGTGCCAGCAGTTACGAGGGCCTCGATGAGCAGTTCTTC. This chain connects TRBV6-2 or TRBV6-3 to TRBJ2-1, with D perhaps TRBD2 (5 bases). The CDR3 runs to 13 residues. The V end was cut by 2 bases, the J end by 8 bases, with 10 bases between. CDR1 MNHEY and CDR2 SVGEGT come from the germline V gene.

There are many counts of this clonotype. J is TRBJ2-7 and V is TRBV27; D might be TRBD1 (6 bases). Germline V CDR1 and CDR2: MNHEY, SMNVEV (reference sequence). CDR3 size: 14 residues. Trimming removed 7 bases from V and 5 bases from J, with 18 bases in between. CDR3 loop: CASNPWGPHHEQYF. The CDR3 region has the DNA TGTGCCAGCAACCCTTGGGGGCCCCACCACGAGCAGTACTTC.